This T cell receptor (beta chain) was profiled in a study of control samples from healthy donors and cancer patients. Assay: immunoSEQ multiplex PCR; the TCRdb copy retains only in-frame clones and omits some. The repertoire consists of 120,000 or so clones, with approximately 90% occurring once and the leading ten covering about 7.2%. The CDR3 runs 15 residues. The V and J ends lost 5 bases and 6 bases respectively, with 20 bases between them. CDR1 MDHEN and CDR2 SYDVKM come from the germline V gene. The V and J genes are TRBV28 and TRBJ2-7; D unresolved. The origin of this receptor is a woman between 18 and 29 years old in good health. The sequencing sample was made of blood. The CDR3 coding sequence is TGTGCCAGCAGTCCCGGACCGGCCGTGAGAGCCGAGCAGTACTTC. Amino acid sequence: CASSPGPAVRAEQYF.